This T cell receptor (beta chain) originates from a study of CD8 T cells in ankylosing spondylitis. By quantitative 5'-RACE with molecular barcodes, the TCR beta libraries were made. TCRdb re-analysed the 5' RACE reads in MiXCR, keeping a single row per CDR3 protein. The sample carries 400,000 to 450,000 distinct CDR3 sequences, about a sixth recorded once. Trimming took 2 bases from V and 9 from J; bases not matched to a gene: 11. Germline values: CDR1 SGHTA, CDR2 FQGTGA. This CDR3 region has 17 residues. As regards this clonotype: Its antigen is unknown.

Study results and limitations: In the blood and synovial fluid of reactive arthritis, some motif variants had been previously reported. Apparently characteristic of ankylosing spondylitis blood was a TCR beta motif (eight highly homologous variants).

V gene TRBV7-3 combines with J gene TRBJ2-1; TRBD2 matches 12 bases. The sequenced material came from blood, either unsorted or a sorted T cell fraction (not recorded which). This clonotype was sampled from a male donor with ankylosing spondylitis. In nucleotides, the CDR3 is TGTGCCAGCAGCTTATTCCCACTAGCGGGGGGAGCCAGTGAGCAGTTCTTC. It specifies CASSLFPLAGGASEQFF.